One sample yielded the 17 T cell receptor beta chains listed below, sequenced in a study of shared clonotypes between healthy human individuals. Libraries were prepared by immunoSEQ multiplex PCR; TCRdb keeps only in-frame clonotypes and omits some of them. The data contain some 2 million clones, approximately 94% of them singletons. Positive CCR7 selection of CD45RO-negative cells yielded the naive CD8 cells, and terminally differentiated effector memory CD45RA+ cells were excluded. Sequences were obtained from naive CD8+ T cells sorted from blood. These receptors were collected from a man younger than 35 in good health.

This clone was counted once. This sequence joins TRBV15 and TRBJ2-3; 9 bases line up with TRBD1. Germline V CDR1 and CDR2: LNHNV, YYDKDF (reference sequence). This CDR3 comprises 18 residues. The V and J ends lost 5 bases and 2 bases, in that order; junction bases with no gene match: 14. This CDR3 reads CATSGDWDREAFTDTQYF. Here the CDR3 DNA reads TGTGCCACCAGCGGGGACTGGGACAGGGAGGCCTTCACAGATACGCAGTATTTT.

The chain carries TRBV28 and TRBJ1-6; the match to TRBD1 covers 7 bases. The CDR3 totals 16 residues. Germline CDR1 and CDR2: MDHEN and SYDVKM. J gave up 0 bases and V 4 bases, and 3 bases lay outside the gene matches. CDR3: CASSSRQGSYNSPLHF. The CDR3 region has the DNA TGTGCCAGCAGTTCTCGACAGGGCTCCTATAATTCACCCCTCCACTTT.

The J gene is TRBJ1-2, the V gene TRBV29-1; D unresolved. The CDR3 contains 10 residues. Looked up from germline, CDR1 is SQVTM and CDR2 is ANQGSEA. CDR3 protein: CGWALRGYTF. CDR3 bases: TGCGGCTGGGCTCTTCGGGGCTACACCTTC.

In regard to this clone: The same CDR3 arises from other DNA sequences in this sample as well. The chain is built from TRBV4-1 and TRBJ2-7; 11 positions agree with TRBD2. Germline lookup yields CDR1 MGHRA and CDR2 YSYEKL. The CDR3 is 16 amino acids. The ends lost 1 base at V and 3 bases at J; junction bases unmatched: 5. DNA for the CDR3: TGCGCCAGCAGCCAAGTAGGCCTAGCGGGAGGCTACGAGCAGTACTTC. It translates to CASSQVGLAGGYEQYF.

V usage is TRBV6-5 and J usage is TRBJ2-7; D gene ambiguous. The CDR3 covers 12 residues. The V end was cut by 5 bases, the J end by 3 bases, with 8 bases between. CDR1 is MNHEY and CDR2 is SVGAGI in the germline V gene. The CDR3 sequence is CASSDTYYEQYF. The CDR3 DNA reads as TGTGCCAGCAGTGACACTTACTACGAGCAGTACTTC.

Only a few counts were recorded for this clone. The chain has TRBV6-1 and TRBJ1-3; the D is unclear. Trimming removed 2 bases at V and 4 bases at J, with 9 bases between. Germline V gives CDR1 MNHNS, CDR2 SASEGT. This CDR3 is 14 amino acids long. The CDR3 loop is CASSEYFLGNTIYF. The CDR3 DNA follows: TGTGCCAGCAGTGAATACTTCCTAGGAAACACCATATATTTT.

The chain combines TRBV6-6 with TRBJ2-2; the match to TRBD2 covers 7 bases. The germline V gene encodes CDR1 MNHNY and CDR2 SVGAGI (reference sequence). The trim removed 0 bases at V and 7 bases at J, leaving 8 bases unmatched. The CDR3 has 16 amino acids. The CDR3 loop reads CASSYSGRVEVGELFF. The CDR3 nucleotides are TGTGCCAGCAGTTACTCGGGGAGGGTAGAGGTCGGGGAGCTGTTTTTT.

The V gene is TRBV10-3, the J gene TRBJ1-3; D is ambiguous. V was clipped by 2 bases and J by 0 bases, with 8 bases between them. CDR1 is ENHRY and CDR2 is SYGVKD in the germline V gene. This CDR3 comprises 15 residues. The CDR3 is CAISEDTDSGNTIYF. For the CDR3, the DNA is TGTGCCATCAGTGAGGACACAGACTCTGGAAACACCATATATTTT.

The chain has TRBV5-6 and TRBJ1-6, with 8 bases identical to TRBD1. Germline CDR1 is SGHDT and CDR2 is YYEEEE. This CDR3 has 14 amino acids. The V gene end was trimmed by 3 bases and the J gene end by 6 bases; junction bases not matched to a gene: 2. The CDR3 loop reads CASSWDRSNSPLHF. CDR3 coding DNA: TGTGCCAGCAGCTGGGACAGGTCTAATTCACCCCTCCACTTT. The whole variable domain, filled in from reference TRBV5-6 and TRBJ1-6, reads DAGVTQSPTHLIKTRGQQVTLRCSPKSGHDTVSWYQQALGQGPQFIFQYYEEEERQRGNFPDRFSGHQFPNYSSELNVNALLLGDSALYLCASSWDRSNSPLHFGNGTRLTVT.

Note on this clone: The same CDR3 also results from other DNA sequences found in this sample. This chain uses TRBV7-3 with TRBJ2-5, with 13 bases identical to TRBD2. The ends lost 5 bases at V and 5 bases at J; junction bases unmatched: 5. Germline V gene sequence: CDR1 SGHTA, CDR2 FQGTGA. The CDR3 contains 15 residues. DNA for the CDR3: TGTGCCAGCAGCCTATCGGGACTAGCGGGGGAGACCCAGTACTTC. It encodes CASSLSGLAGETQYF. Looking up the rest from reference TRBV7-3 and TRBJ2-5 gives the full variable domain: GAGVSQTPSNKVTEKGKYVELRCDPISGHTALYWYRQSLGQGPEFLIYFQGTGAADDSGLPNDRFFAVRPEGSVSTLKIQRTERGDSAVYLCASSLSGLAGETQYFGPGTRLLVL.

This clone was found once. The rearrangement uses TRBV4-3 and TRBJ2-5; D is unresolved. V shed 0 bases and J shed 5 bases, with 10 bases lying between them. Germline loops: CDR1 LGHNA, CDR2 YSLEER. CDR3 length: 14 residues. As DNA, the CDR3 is TGCGCCAGCAGCCAAGATTTCGGGTACGAGACCCAGTACTTC. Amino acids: CASSQDFGYETQYF.

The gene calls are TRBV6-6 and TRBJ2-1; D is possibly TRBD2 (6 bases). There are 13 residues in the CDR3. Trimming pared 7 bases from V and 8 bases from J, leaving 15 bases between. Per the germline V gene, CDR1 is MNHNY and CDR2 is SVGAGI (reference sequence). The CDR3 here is CASTKRGAYEQFF. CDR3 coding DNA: TGTGCCAGCACAAAACGCGGGGCCTATGAGCAGTTCTTC.

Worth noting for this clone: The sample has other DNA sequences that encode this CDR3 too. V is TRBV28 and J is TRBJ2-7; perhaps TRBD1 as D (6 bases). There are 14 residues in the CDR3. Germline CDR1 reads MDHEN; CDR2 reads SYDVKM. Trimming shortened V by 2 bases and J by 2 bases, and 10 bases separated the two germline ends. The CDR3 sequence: CASSLVGGAYEQYF. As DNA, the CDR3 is TGTGCCAGCAGTTTAGTTGGGGGCGCCTACGAGCAGTACTTC. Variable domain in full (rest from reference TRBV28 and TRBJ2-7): DVKVTQSSRYLVKRTGEKVFLECVQDMDHENMFWYRQDPGLGLRLIYFSYDVKMKEKGDIPEGYSVSREKKERFSLILESASTNQTSMYLCASSLVGGAYEQYFGPGTRLTVT.

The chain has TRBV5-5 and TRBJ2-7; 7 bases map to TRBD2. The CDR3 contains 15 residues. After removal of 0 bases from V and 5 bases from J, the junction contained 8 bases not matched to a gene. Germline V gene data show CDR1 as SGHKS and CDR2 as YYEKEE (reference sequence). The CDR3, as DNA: TGTGCCAGCAGCTTGGTTTTGCGGGGGTTCGACGAGCAGTACTTC. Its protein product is CASSLVLRGFDEQYF.

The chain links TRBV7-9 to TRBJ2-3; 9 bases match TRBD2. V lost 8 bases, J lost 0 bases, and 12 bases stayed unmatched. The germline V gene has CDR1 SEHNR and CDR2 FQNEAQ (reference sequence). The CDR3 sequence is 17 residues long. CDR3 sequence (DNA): TGTGCCAGCTGGGACGGAGCGGGACTAGCTAGCACAGATACGCAGTATTTT. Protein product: CASWDGAGLASTDTQYF. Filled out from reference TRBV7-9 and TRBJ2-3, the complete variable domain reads DTGVSQNPRHKITKRGQNVTFRCDPISEHNRLYWYRQTLGQGPEFLTYFQNEAQLEKSRLLSDRFSAERPKGSFSTLEIQRTEQGDSAMYLCASWDGAGLASTDTQYFGPGTRLTVL.

The CDR3, as DNA: TGTGCCACCAGCAGATCCGCGAGGGGTTCCACAGGTGAGCAGTACTTC. This encodes CATSRSARGSTGEQYF. The rearrangement uses TRBV15 and TRBJ2-7; the D gene could be TRBD1 or TRBD2 (5 bases each). The CDR3 contains 16 residues. V lost 2 bases to trimming and J lost 7 bases, with 21 bases between them. Germline V gene data show CDR1 as LNHNV and CDR2 as YYDKDF (reference sequence).

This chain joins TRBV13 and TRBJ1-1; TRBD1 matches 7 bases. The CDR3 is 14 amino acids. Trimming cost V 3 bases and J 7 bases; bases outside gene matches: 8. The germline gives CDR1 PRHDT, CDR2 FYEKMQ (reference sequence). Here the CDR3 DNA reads TGTGCCAGCAGCTTGCCTCTCAGGGGGGATGAAGCTTTCTTT. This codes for CASSLPLRGDEAFF.